The 15 T cell receptor beta chains listed next were all sequenced from one sample in a study of T cells after yellow fever vaccination. TCRdb itself ran the 5' RACE reads through MiXCR, one entry per CDR3 protein. The data hold 250,000 to 300,000 distinct CDR3 sequences, with about 10% observed a single time. This specimen consisted of CD4+ T cells sorted from PBMCs, obtained 5 days after the yellow fever booster vaccination. Receptors were obtained from a man aged 18 to 30 who received the YFV17D yellow fever vaccine.

This clonotype turned up a few times. The rearrangement uses TRBV9 and TRBJ1-4, with no clear D. This CDR3 has 14 amino acids. V lost 0 bases and J lost 6, with 9 bases in between. Germline CDR1 reads SGDLS; CDR2 reads YYNGEE. CDR3 coding DNA: TGTGCCAGCAGCGTAGCCCCGGACTATGAAAAACTGTTTTTT. Translation gives CASSVAPDYEKLFF.

In DNA, the CDR3 is TGTGCCAGCAGGTCATCGGCGGGGCTGAACACTGAAGCTTTCTTT. Translation gives CASRSSAGLNTEAFF. This chain uses TRBV28 with TRBJ1-1; D is perhaps TRBD1 (5 bases). This CDR3 spans 15 amino acids. V was pared by 6 bases and J by 0 bases, with 14 bases between. From germline, CDR1 is MDHEN and CDR2 SYDVKM.

This clonotype was detected ten times or more. This rearrangement joins TRBV7-2 to TRBJ1-1, with a weak D call TRBD1 (6 bases). CDR1 is SGHTA and CDR2 is FQGNSA in the germline V gene. The CDR3 totals 13 residues. Trimming left V 5 bases short and J 7 bases short, with 14 bases between. For the CDR3, the DNA is TGTGCCAGCAGCCGACGGGACACCTTTGAAGCTTTCTTT. Translation: CASSRRDTFEAFF.

The table lists this clonotype with a few counts. CDR3 coding DNA: TGTGCCAGCAGCTCCCCCCCCGGGACAGGGAGGTCCTCCACTGAAGCTTTCTTT. This translates into CASSSPPGTGRSSTEAFF. This chain joins TRBV11-2 and TRBJ1-1; 9 bases agree with TRBD1. The CDR3 sequence is 18 residues long. Germline values: CDR1 SGHAT, CDR2 FQNNGV. With V trimmed by 4 bases and J by 4 bases, 16 bases remained unmatched.

J is TRBJ1-1 and V is TRBV12-3 or TRBV12-4, with D unclear. Trimming removed 3 bases from V and 6 bases from J, with 8 bases in between. The CDR3 consists of 12 residues. CDR3 coding DNA: TGTGCCAGCAGTTTTCCCGACTCTGAAGCTTTCTTT. It encodes CASSFPDSEAFF.

This clonotype was detected many times. The rearrangement joins TRBV7-9 to TRBJ2-1; D is unresolved. Between the trimmed V and J ends, which lost 2 bases and 0 bases, there was a span of 8 bases. The length of the CDR3 is 15 residues. CDR1 and CDR2 from the germline V gene are SEHNR and FQNEAQ (reference sequence). CDR3 nucleotide sequence: TGTGCCAGCAGCTTACTGGCCAGCTCCTACAATGAGCAGTTCTTC. The encoded protein is CASSLLASSYNEQFF. The variable domain in full, completed from reference TRBV7-9 and TRBJ2-1, reads DTGVSQNPRHKITKRGQNVTFRCDPISEHNRLYWYRQTLGQGPEFLTYFQNEAQLEKSRLLSDRFSAERPKGSFSTLEIQRTEQGDSAMYLCASSLLASSYNEQFFGPGTRLTVL.

This clonotype has a handful of counts. V gene TRBV20-1 combines with J gene TRBJ2-5; 8 bases line up with TRBD1. Trimming removed 3 bases from V and 5 bases from J; junction bases left unmatched: 5. Germline CDR1 DFQATT, CDR2 SNEGSKA (reference sequence). This CDR3 is built from 13 residues. CDR3 protein: CSASRTGQETQYF. CDR3 bases: TGCAGTGCTAGTCGGACAGGGCAGGAGACCCAGTACTTC.

This clonotype turned up a few times. The J gene is TRBJ2-1, the V gene TRBV11-3; TRBD1 matches 11 bases. The V gene's germline CDR1 is SGHNT and CDR2 YENEEA. The CDR3 contains 16 residues. V was clipped by 5 bases and J by 4 bases; unmatched bases: 7. CDR3 nucleotide sequence: TGTGCCAGCAGCATCCTGGGACAGGGGGGATACAATGAGCAGTTCTTC. Encoded protein: CASSILGQGGYNEQFF.

The chain joins TRBV13 to TRBJ2-7; D uncertain. This CDR3 comprises 17 residues. Trimming cost V 1 base and J 0 bases, with 16 bases left between them. Germline assignment: CDR1 PRHDT and CDR2 FYEKMQ (reference sequence). CDR3 nucleotide sequence: TGTGCCAGCAGCTTAGAACGCCCGGGTGCTAGCTCCTACGAGCAGTACTTC. Protein sequence: CASSLERPGASSYEQYF.

This clonotype occurred a few times. The V gene is TRBV5-1, the J gene TRBJ1-1; maybe TRBD1 (5 bases). The CDR3 consists of 14 residues. Germline V lookup: CDR1 SGHRS, CDR2 YFSETQ. V gave up 3 bases and J gave up 5 bases, with 14 bases separating them. The CDR3 coding sequence is TGCGCCAGCAGCTCAGGGACGACGGGGACTGAAGCTTTCTTT. Translated: CASSSGTTGTEAFF.

This clonotype has ten or more counts. The rearrangement links TRBV6-5 to TRBJ2-5; the match to TRBD1 covers 9 bases. V was pared by 8 bases and J by 1 base, with 14 bases of the junction left unmatched. This CDR3 region has 17 residues. Germline-derived CDR1 and CDR2 are MNHEY and SVGAGI. The CDR3 reads CASGNRGPSFSQETQYF. The CDR3 bases are TGTGCCAGCGGCAACAGGGGGCCGTCTTTTTCCCAAGAGACCCAGTACTTC.

At least ten counts were recorded for this clonotype. The V call is TRBV29-1, the J call TRBJ2-3; possible D gene TRBD2, 7 bases. This CDR3 has 17 amino acids. CDR1 SQVTM and CDR2 ANQGSEA come from the germline V gene. V lost 6 bases, J lost 2 bases, and 24 bases lay in between. DNA of the CDR3: TGCAGCGTAGAGGGGGGGGCGACTCCGCCGAACACAGATACGCAGTATTTT. Amino acids: CSVEGGATPPNTDTQYF.

The V gene is TRBV20-1, the J gene TRBJ1-6; the D gene is possibly TRBD1 (5 bases). V was cut by 6 bases and J by 8 bases, with 14 bases left in between. There are 13 residues in the CDR3. Germline CDR1 is DFQATT and CDR2 is SNEGSKA (reference sequence). The CDR3 DNA is TGCAGTGCGCGGACAACCCGAGATTCACCCCTCCACTTT. This sequence encodes CSARTTRDSPLHF.

The table lists this clonotype with many counts. The gene calls are TRBV5-1 and TRBJ2-3; 7 bases agree with TRBD2. CDR3 length equals 13 residues. CDR1 and CDR2 (germline): SGHRS, YFSETQ. The junction had 7 bases not matched to a gene; V was cut back by 7 bases and J by 5 bases. The DNA of the CDR3 is TGCGCCAGCGGTAGCGGGTCTATAGATACGCAGTATTTT. Its translation: CASGSGSIDTQYF.

This chain joins TRBV5-1 and TRBJ2-1; D is tentatively TRBD1 or TRBD2 (5 bases each). The CDR3 contains 14 residues. CDR1 is SGHRS, CDR2 YFSETQ, per germline. V gave up 6 bases and J gave up 4 bases, with 14 bases separating them. CDR3 amino acids: CASTTGRTYNEQFF. CDR3 in DNA: TGCGCCAGCACGACGGGACGGACGTACAATGAGCAGTTCTTC.